The source of this TCR beta chain is a study of siplizumab effects on memory and regulatory T cells (dated by TCRdb to the late 2010s). Notes on the research overall: The study looked at the effect of siplizumab, an anti-CD2 antibody, on alloreactive T-cell subsets in allogeneic mixed lymphocyte reactions made from human PBMCs. Overall results and qualifications from the work: No functional confirmation was obtained for the suppressive function of proliferating Tregs from siplizumab cultures. About 80-96% of proliferating CD4+ or CD8+ clones could not be given a naive or memory phenotype. Because sequences below about 10^-5 frequency were poorly captured, only a minor fraction of alloreactive clones could be mapped to unstimulated subsets. Unstimulated naive T cells appeared to be more diverse than memory T cells, and naive cells seemed to make a substantial contribution to the alloresponse. Among mappable alloreactive CD4+ clones, the Treg-derived fraction averaged 68.8% with siplizumab versus 25% to 30% in control reactions. The cumulative frequency of alloreactive sequences that could be traced back to unstimulated CD4+ memory T cells was significantly reduced by siplizumab.

A note on this clone: Its antigen specificity is not known. No much larger clone exists at a distance of one base, and base qualities are not known.

The library was produced with the immunoSEQ multiplex PCR assay. Approximately 100,000 TCR templates per sample were assayed on the deep sequencing platform. Genomic DNA extracted from sorted T cells was the material used for TCRbeta CDR3 sequencing. As for the original processing: The R programming language was used for the clonal analysis of the TCRbeta CDR3 data. Unstimulated samples were compared with post-reaction CFSE-low samples to define alloreactive CD4+ and CD8+ clones. Alloreactive CD4+ clones were assigned to regulatory or non-regulatory origin by matching sequences to sorted unstimulated Treg and non-Treg repertoires. TCRdb took over this immuneACCESS table, retaining in-frame rearrangements with V and J assigned. Such tables are incomplete; in checked studies, under half of the missing clones stem from an unresolved V gene, and the remainder is unexplained. Clonal size and the V and J genes are those of that table, whereas D and trimming came from the DNA. The sample table holds approximately 82,000 clones, of which about 87% were seen once. Of the sample, around 1.4% is held by the ten largest clones.

Inclusive of the bounding cysteine and phenylalanine, the CDR3 is 10 residues long. Only CDR3 DNA is held: 30 bases, read in frame from base 1. The germline V gene (reference sequence) yields DFQATT for CDR1 and SNEGSKA for CDR2. V is shortened by 6 bases, J by 7 bases, and the region joining them spans 8 bases. Sorted unstimulated T cells and proliferating T cells recovered from mixed lymphocyte reactions underwent TCRbeta CDR3 sequencing. Fresh whole blood from ten to eleven HLA-typed healthy donors served as the source for isolating PBMCs. Unstimulated CD4+ regulatory T cells were FACS-sorted to map the origin of alloreactive clones.

Sequencing was performed on Tregs sorted from blood. In this chain, TRBV20-1 is recombined with TRBJ2-3; the D gene cannot be resolved reliably. The TCR was taken from a human donor in good health. This receptor has the CDR3 CSAHLNTQYF. The nucleotide sequence reads as follows: TGCAGTGCCCACCTAAATACGCAGTATTTT.